This TCR beta chain emerged from a study of blood T cell repertoires in COVID-19. On the study more broadly: Sources were T cells, B-cell-depleted T cells, or PBMCs; the material itself was cDNA or gDNA.

How the authors handled the data: Using reference gene primer amplification, nucleated cell counts were estimated. Generated by immunoSEQ multiplex PCR, the TCRdb table keeps only in-frame clones and is missing some. V, J and clone size are those of that table, while D and trimming were read from the DNA. The repertoire holds about 140,000 clones, with approximately 87% as singletons. Trimming pared 4 bases from V and 3 bases from J, leaving 7 bases between. The CDR3 contains 12 residues. CDR1 is SNHLY, CDR2 FYNNEI, per germline. Each participant's cohort was designated according to participant-reported clinical history. Before being deemed recovered, Cohort 3 donors had two negative PCRs, clearance, or symptom resolution.

The TCR originated in a man aged 60 to 75 who had recovered from COVID-19. Material for sequencing was PBMCs or T cells enriched from blood (not recorded which). The chain links TRBV2 to TRBJ2-7, with D possibly TRBD1 on 5 matching bases. This CDR3 is CASSVQVYEQYF. In DNA form, the CDR3 reads TGTGCCAGCAGTGTACAGGTCTACGAGCAGTACTTC.